A single sample gave rise to the 28 T cell receptor beta chains below, sequenced in a study of cytomegalovirus exposure and HLA in healthy donors. Both 60 Vbeta primers and 13 Jbeta primers went into the PCR. Sequencing used immunoSEQ multiplex PCR; TCRdb keeps in-frame clones, though not all of them. This table has 140,000 or so clones, 9.4% appearing once. The sample taken for sequencing was PBMCs. Every receptor here comes from a male donor in good health and CMV-seronegative.

The chain carries TRBV5-1 and TRBJ2-2; 11 bases are a match to TRBD2. This CDR3 comprises 16 residues. Germline CDR1 is SGHRS and CDR2 is YFSETQ. V gave up 5 bases and J gave up 6 bases; unmatched junction bases: 9. This CDR3 is CASRKTSGEVAGELFF. Here the CDR3 DNA reads TGCGCCAGCAGGAAGACTAGCGGGGAAGTGGCCGGGGAGCTGTTTTTT.

The CDR3: CASSLVGPLPYEQYF. In nucleotides, the CDR3 is TGCGCCAGCAGCTTGGTGGGCCCTCTGCCCTACGAGCAGTACTTC. The chain couples TRBV5-1 to TRBJ2-7; no definite D call. V lost 0 bases, J lost 2 bases, and 12 bases lay in between. This CDR3 comprises 15 residues. Looked up from germline, CDR1 is SGHRS and CDR2 is YFSETQ. The whole variable domain, filled in from reference TRBV5-1 and TRBJ2-7, reads KAGVTQTPRYLIKTRGQQVTLSCSPISGHRSVSWYQQTPGQGLQFLFEYFSETQRNKGNFPGRFSGRQFSNSRSEMNVSTLELGDSALYLCASSLVGPLPYEQYFGPGTRLTVT.

This chain connects TRBV19 to TRBJ2-5, with 9 bases fitting TRBD1. With 3 bases clipped from V and 2 bases from J, the junction kept 4 bases outside the gene matches. This CDR3 contains 15 residues. The V gene's germline CDR1 is LNHDA and CDR2 SQIVND (reference sequence). The CDR3 sequence: CASSIIGTGQETQYF. CDR3 nucleotide sequence: TGTGCCAGTAGTATTATCGGGACAGGGCAAGAGACCCAGTACTTC.

This clone has only a few counts. The chain employs TRBV7-9 and TRBJ2-7; TRBD1 matches 7 bases. This CDR3 is 15 amino acids long. V shed 1 base, J shed 5 bases, and the junction held 8 bases outside the gene matches. The germline gives CDR1 SEHNR, CDR2 FQNEAQ (reference sequence). CDR3 amino acids: CASSLVQDRFDEQYF. CDR3 DNA sequence: TGTGCCAGCAGCTTAGTCCAGGACAGGTTCGACGAGCAGTACTTC.

This clone occurred a few times. J is TRBJ2-7 and V is TRBV29-1; 7 nucleotides agree with TRBD1. After removal of 7 bases from V and 0 bases from J, the junction contained 6 bases not matched to a gene. The germline gives CDR1 SQVTM, CDR2 ANQGSEA. This CDR3 contains 13 residues. The CDR3 sequence: CSAPTGSSYEQYF. CDR3 DNA: TGCAGCGCCCCGACAGGGTCCTCCTACGAGCAGTACTTC.

This clone was observed a few times. The chain uses TRBV5-8 and TRBJ2-3; D possibly corresponds to TRBD1 (5 bases). The CDR3 is 14 amino acids. The V end was cut by 2 bases, the J end by 4 bases, with 11 bases between. Germline V gene sequence: CDR1 SGHTS, CDR2 YDEGEE. CDR3 region: CASSFWGSSDTQYF. As DNA, the CDR3 is TGTGCCAGCAGCTTTTGGGGCTCCTCAGATACGCAGTATTTT.

This sequence joins TRBV7-9 and TRBJ2-7; 8 positions agree with TRBD1. V shed 5 bases, J shed 2 bases, and the junction held 8 bases outside the gene matches. CDR1 and CDR2 (germline): SEHNR, FQNEAQ (reference sequence). The CDR3 is 15 amino acids. DNA of the CDR3: TGTGCCAGCAGCACGGACAGGGCCTTCCCCTACGAGCAGTACTTC. As protein: CASSTDRAFPYEQYF.

This clone was counted a few times. This chain links TRBV6-5 with TRBJ1-1; weak D call: TRBD1 (5 bases). Germline lookup yields CDR1 MNHEY and CDR2 SVGAGI. This CDR3 comprises 14 residues. V was trimmed by 6 bases and J by 0 bases, leaving 11 bases between them. The CDR3 region has the DNA TGTGCCAGCAGGTTCCAGGGTTTGAACACTGAAGCTTTCTTT. It specifies CASRFQGLNTEAFF.

This clone has just a few counts. The rearrangement joins TRBV7-2 to TRBJ1-1; 7 positions agree with TRBD1. The CDR3 consists of 14 residues. The trim removed 5 bases at V and 4 bases at J, leaving 7 bases unmatched. Germline V CDR1 and CDR2: SGHTA, FQGNSA. The CDR3 spells CASSKEGAGTEAFF. In DNA form, the CDR3 reads TGTGCCAGCAGCAAAGAGGGGGCAGGCACTGAAGCTTTCTTT.

The count of this clone is one. The rearrangement joins TRBV28 to TRBJ2-7; D might be TRBD1 (6 bases). Germline V gene lookup returns CDR1 MDHEN and CDR2 SYDVKM. The CDR3 runs to 12 residues. The V and J ends lost 6 bases and 4 bases respectively, with 10 bases between them. DNA for the CDR3: TGTGCCAGCAGGACAGACAGGTACGAGCAGTACTTC. It yields the protein CASRTDRYEQYF.

The V gene is TRBV25-1, the J gene TRBJ2-3; 8 positions agree with TRBD2. CDR1 and CDR2 (germline): MGHDK, SYGVNS. There are 16 residues in the CDR3. V was clipped by 3 bases and J by 0 bases; unmatched bases: 5. As DNA, the CDR3 is TGTGCCAGCAGTGACCAGCGGGGGTCTAGCACAGATACGCAGTATTTT. Translating gives CASSDQRGSSTDTQYF.

This clone was picked up a small number of times. This CDR3 is CASSLEPAGGNTDTQYF. Written as DNA, the CDR3 is TGTGCCAGCAGCTTGGAGCCAGCCGGGGGGAACACAGATACGCAGTATTTT. J is TRBJ2-3 and V is TRBV5-4; 7 bases are shared with TRBD2. The CDR3 extends over 17 amino acids. The germline V gene encodes CDR1 SGHNT and CDR2 YYREEE (reference sequence). The J segment lost 2 bases and the V segment lost 0 bases, leaving 9 bases of the junction unmatched.

The table lists this clone with a few counts. V is TRBV29-1 and J is TRBJ1-4, with D perhaps TRBD1 (6 bases). The ends were cut back, 2 bases at V and 5 bases at J, with 9 bases in the middle. In germline, CDR1 is SQVTM, CDR2 ANQGSEA. The CDR3 loop spans 13 amino acids. CDR3 nucleotide sequence: TGCAGCGTTGAATCAGGGGACAATGAAAAACTGTTTTTT. It codes for CSVESGDNEKLFF.

The chain has TRBV27 and TRBJ2-1; tentative D call: TRBD1 (5 bases). CDR1 MNHEY and CDR2 SMNVEV come from the germline V gene (reference sequence). The CDR3 is 12 residues long. Trimming pared 6 bases from V and 8 bases from J, leaving 11 bases between. The CDR3 loop reads CASRIRVDEQFF. The CDR3, as DNA: TGTGCCAGCAGAATCAGGGTGGATGAGCAGTTCTTC.

This chain links TRBV28 with TRBJ2-7; TRBD2 aligns across 11 bases. The V and J ends lost 7 bases and 2 bases, in that order; junction bases with no gene match: 4. CDR1 is MDHEN and CDR2 is SYDVKM in the germline V gene. This CDR3 spans 14 amino acids. The CDR3 region is CASINSGRAYEQYF. The DNA of the CDR3 is TGTGCCAGCATTAATAGCGGGAGGGCCTACGAGCAGTACTTC.

This clone was observed a few times. The chain joins TRBV5-4 to TRBJ1-1; no reliable D call. Trimming stripped 4 bases from V and 0 bases from J, with 16 bases between. From germline, CDR1 is SGHNT and CDR2 YYREEE (reference sequence). This CDR3 contains 16 residues. CDR3 residues: CASSTPHTTLNTEAFF. DNA of the CDR3: TGTGCCAGCAGCACTCCCCATACTACCCTGAACACTGAAGCTTTCTTT.

There are a few counts of this clone. V and J are TRBV6-5 and TRBJ2-3, with TRBD1 matching 7 bases. The CDR3 is 15 residues long. J lost 4 bases, V lost 6 bases, and 10 bases had no gene match. The germline V gene has CDR1 MNHEY and CDR2 SVGAGI. The CDR3 loop reads CASSRDRVAADTQYF. In DNA form, the CDR3 reads TGTGCCAGCAGCCGCGACAGGGTGGCCGCAGATACGCAGTATTTT.

The chain carries TRBV6-5 and TRBJ2-7, with TRBD1 identical over 7 bases. The CDR3 consists of 16 residues. The V and J ends lost 2 bases and 2 bases, in that order; junction bases with no gene match: 9. The V gene's germline CDR1 is MNHEY and CDR2 SVGAGI. CDR3 DNA: TGTGCCAGCAGTTACCGACTCGGGACAGCTGCCTACGAGCAGTACTTC. Translation: CASSYRLGTAAYEQYF.

The sample holds a few counts of this clone. This chain uses TRBV9 with TRBJ2-3; 9 nucleotides agree with TRBD2. CDR1 and CDR2 (germline): SGDLS, YYNGEE. Trimming removed 3 bases from V and 4 bases from J; junction bases left unmatched: 9. The CDR3 consists of 16 residues. The chain's CDR3 is CASSAPTGTSSDTQYF. In DNA, the CDR3 is TGTGCCAGCAGCGCGCCAACCGGGACTAGCTCAGATACGCAGTATTTT.

This clone was seen a few times. V usage is TRBV11-2 and J usage is TRBJ2-1, with D possibly being TRBD2 (6 bases). The germline V and J ends were trimmed by 3 bases and 9 bases, with 15 bases remaining between them. The CDR3 sequence is 14 residues long. The germline V gene has CDR1 SGHAT and CDR2 FQNNGV. CDR3 amino acids: CASSFNLGAGEQFF. The CDR3 DNA reads as TGTGCCAGCAGCTTCAATCTGGGAGCGGGTGAGCAGTTCTTC.

The sample holds a few counts of this clone. This chain joins TRBV28 and TRBJ2-1, with 7 nucleotides matching TRBD2. V dropped 4 bases and J dropped 0; count of bases not matched to a gene: 6. Germline assignment: CDR1 MDHEN and CDR2 SYDVKM. CDR3 length: 16 residues. The chain's CDR3 is CASSSPAGYSYNEQFF. CDR3 coding DNA: TGTGCCAGCAGTTCGCCAGCGGGGTACTCCTACAATGAGCAGTTCTTC.

The V gene is TRBV27, the J gene TRBJ1-1, with TRBD1 matching 9 bases. Germline-derived CDR1 and CDR2 are MNHEY and SMNVEV (reference sequence). J lost 11 bases, V lost 1 base, and 5 bases had no gene match. The CDR3 totals 13 residues. Here the CDR3 reads CASSLWDRARAFF. CDR3 sequence (DNA): TGTGCCAGCAGTTTATGGGACAGGGCGAGGGCTTTCTTT.

This chain's CDR3 is CASSVALAAYNEQFF. CDR3 DNA sequence: TGTGCCAGCAGCGTAGCACTAGCGGCCTACAATGAGCAGTTCTTC. This chain links TRBV9 with TRBJ2-1; 8 nucleotides line up with TRBD2. Germline assignment: CDR1 SGDLS and CDR2 YYNGEE. This CDR3 is 15 amino acids long. Trimming removed 0 bases from V and 2 bases from J; junction bases left unmatched: 1.

The chain carries TRBV5-6 and TRBJ2-7; 8 nucleotides line up with TRBD1. This CDR3 has 15 amino acids. V was pared by 1 base and J by 3 bases, with 6 bases of the junction left unmatched. Germline values: CDR1 SGHDT, CDR2 YYEEEE. The CDR3 loop reads CASSLPGQEDYEQYF. As DNA, the CDR3 is TGTGCCAGCAGCTTGCCGGGACAGGAAGACTACGAGCAGTACTTC.

This clone has a single count. The V call is TRBV9, the J call TRBJ2-2, with 13 nucleotides matching TRBD2. Losses at the gene ends were 4 bases for V and 6 bases for J; bases not matched to a gene: 9. The CDR3 length is 17 residues. CDR1 and CDR2 (germline): SGDLS, YYNGEE. The CDR3, as DNA: TGTGCCAGCAGCCCCCGGACTAGCGGGAGTGTCGCCGGGGAGCTGTTTTTT. Translation: CASSPRTSGSVAGELFF.

This clone has only one observation. The V and J genes are TRBV6-5 and TRBJ2-5; tentatively, D is TRBD2 (6 bases). Trimming took off 0 bases at V and 10 bases at J, with 21 bases between the two ends. This CDR3 has 16 residues. Germline loops: CDR1 MNHEY, CDR2 SVGAGI. This CDR3 reads CASSYSRGSGTGNQYF. CDR3 DNA sequence: TGTGCCAGCAGTTACTCACGGGGTAGCGGTACGGGGAACCAGTACTTC.

Written as DNA, the CDR3 is TGTGCCAGCAGTTACACCACGGGCTACAATGAGCAGTTCTTC. This encodes CASSYTTGYNEQFF. This chain connects TRBV6-5 to TRBJ2-1; D is ambiguous. With 2 bases removed from V and 3 bases from J, the gap between germline ends came to 8 bases. This CDR3 has 14 amino acids. The germline CDR1 and CDR2 sequences are MNHEY and SVGAGI.

This clone was counted only a few times. V usage is TRBV27 and J usage is TRBJ1-1; a possible D gene is TRBD1 (6 bases). CDR3 size: 15 residues. Germline V gene data show CDR1 as MNHEY and CDR2 as SMNVEV (reference sequence). Trimming took 3 bases from V and 0 from J, leaving 11 bases between them. The CDR3 bases are TGTGCCAGCAGTTTTGCGGGGGCCATGAACACTGAAGCTTTCTTT. This codes for CASSFAGAMNTEAFF.